These T cell receptor beta chains were read from a single sample in a study of shared clonotypes between healthy human individuals. Clones were sequenced by immunoSEQ multiplex PCR, and TCRdb holds only the in-frame ones, with some missing. Altogether hundreds of thousands of clones are present, 85% to 95% being singletons, with the ten largest covering around 0.11%. The sequenced material came from naive CD8+ T cells sorted from blood. Every receptor here comes from a woman aged 30 to 39 in good health. Both conserved end residues are part of each CDR3. Each record gives: D gene, V gene, J gene, clone size, CDR3 protein, CDR3 DNA. A D gene is named only where the DNA matches it firmly. Size is omitted from some rows. Given values are once, few, many or a class for expanded clones.

d_gene: .
v_gene: TRBV4-1
j_gene: TRBJ1-1
abundance: .
CDR3aa: CASSQDRIRAGFETEAFF
CDR3nt: TGCGCCAGCAGCCAAGATAGGATTCGGGCCGGGTTTGAGACTGAAGCTTTCTTT

d_gene: TRBD1
v_gene: TRBV27
j_gene: TRBJ1-5
abundance: .
CDR3aa: CASSPSRGPGQPQHF
CDR3nt: TGTGCCAGCAGTCCCTCCAGGGGGCCCGGGCAGCCCCAGCATTTT

d_gene: TRBD2
v_gene: TRBV27
j_gene: TRBJ2-7
abundance: .
CDR3aa: CASSWLAGGEQYF
CDR3nt: TGTGCCAGCAGCTGGCTAGCGGGAGGCGAGCAGTACTTC

d_gene: .
v_gene: TRBV19
j_gene: TRBJ1-3
abundance: .
CDR3aa: CASSPGYTAGNTIYF
CDR3nt: TGTGCCAGTAGTCCCGGCTACACCGCTGGAAACACCATATATTTT

d_gene: .
v_gene: TRBV10-3
j_gene: TRBJ1-1
abundance: .
CDR3aa: CAISEMGSGLNTEAFF
CDR3nt: TGTGCCATCAGTGAAATGGGTTCCGGGCTGAACACTGAAGCTTTCTTT

d_gene: TRBD1
v_gene: TRBV7-8
j_gene: TRBJ1-1
abundance: .
CDR3aa: CASSLEAGGSWAEAFF
CDR3nt: TGTGCCAGCAGCTTAGAGGCAGGGGGGAGTTGGGCTGAAGCTTTCTTT

d_gene: TRBD1
v_gene: TRBV7-2
j_gene: TRBJ2-1
abundance: once
CDR3aa: CASSLPYIQGKGFNEQFF
CDR3nt: TGTGCCAGCAGCTTACCCTATATACAGGGGAAGGGGTTCAATGAGCAGTTCTTC

d_gene: TRBD2
v_gene: TRBV11-3
j_gene: TRBJ2-1
abundance: .
CDR3aa: CASSSSGRDEQFF
CDR3nt: TGTGCCAGCAGCAGTAGCGGGAGGGATGAGCAGTTCTTC

d_gene: .
v_gene: TRBV19
j_gene: TRBJ1-1
abundance: .
CDR3aa: CASSERWTPNTEAFF
CDR3nt: TGTGCCAGTAGTGAGAGGTGGACCCCGAACACTGAAGCTTTCTTT

d_gene: .
v_gene: TRBV28
j_gene: TRBJ1-4
abundance: .
CDR3aa: CASSIGNGGVEKLFF
CDR3nt: TGTGCCAGCAGCATAGGGAACGGAGGCGTTGAAAAACTGTTTTTT

d_gene: .
v_gene: TRBV19
j_gene: TRBJ2-7
abundance: once
CDR3aa: CASSMGFGPTYEQYF
CDR3nt: TGTGCCAGTAGTATGGGGTTCGGCCCGACCTACGAGCAGTACTTC

d_gene: .
v_gene: TRBV9
j_gene: TRBJ2-7
abundance: .
CDR3aa: CASSPAQGGTSYEQYF
CDR3nt: TGTGCCAGCAGCCCCGCTCAGGGGGGGACCTCCTACGAGCAGTACTTC

d_gene: .
v_gene: TRBV5-4
j_gene: TRBJ2-7
abundance: .
CDR3aa: CASSPGVGHEQYF
CDR3nt: TGTGCCAGCAGCCCCGGAGTGGGACACGAGCAGTACTTC

d_gene: TRBD2
v_gene: TRBV28
j_gene: TRBJ2-7
abundance: .
CDR3aa: CASSLERPTSVSSYEQYF
CDR3nt: TGTGCCAGCAGTTTGGAGCGTCCGACTAGCGTGAGCTCCTACGAGCAGTACTTC

d_gene: .
v_gene: TRBV7-9
j_gene: TRBJ2-2
abundance: .
CDR3aa: CASSLGMDSTGELFF
CDR3nt: TGTGCCAGCAGCTTAGGGATGGACAGCACCGGGGAGCTGTTTTTT

d_gene: .
v_gene: TRBV7-9
j_gene: TRBJ2-7
abundance: few
CDR3aa: CASSLPGGGGGEQYF
CDR3nt: TGTGCCAGCAGCCTACCCGGAGGGGGCGGGGGCGAGCAGTACTTC

d_gene: TRBD1
v_gene: TRBV19
j_gene: TRBJ2-7
abundance: .
CDR3aa: CASSIIGTGLNEQYF
CDR3nt: TGTGCCAGTAGTATTATAGGGACAGGGTTAAACGAGCAGTACTTC

d_gene: .
v_gene: TRBV7-6
j_gene: TRBJ2-7
abundance: .
CDR3aa: CASSLDSTYEQYF
CDR3nt: TGTGCCAGCAGCTTGGACAGTACCTACGAGCAGTACTTC

d_gene: .
v_gene: TRBV4-1
j_gene: TRBJ1-3
abundance: .
CDR3aa: CASSLRANLGNTIYF
CDR3nt: TGCGCCAGCAGCCTACGGGCCAACCTAGGAAACACCATATATTTT

d_gene: TRBD1
v_gene: TRBV13
j_gene: TRBJ2-3
abundance: .
CDR3aa: CASSSGTGATDTQYF
CDR3nt: TGTGCCAGCAGCTCCGGGACAGGGGCAACAGATACGCAGTATTTT

d_gene: TRBD1
v_gene: TRBV6-6
j_gene: TRBJ2-3
abundance: once
CDR3aa: CASRAGTGGTDTQYF
CDR3nt: TGTGCCAGCAGAGCCGGGACAGGGGGTACAGATACGCAGTATTTT

d_gene: .
v_gene: TRBV2
j_gene: TRBJ1-2
abundance: .
CDR3aa: CAITSSQDANYGYTF
CDR3nt: TGTGCCATCACTTCCTCACAGGACGCTAACTATGGCTACACCTTC

d_gene: TRBD2
v_gene: TRBV6-1
j_gene: TRBJ2-7
abundance: .
CDR3aa: CASRSSGTYEQYF
CDR3nt: TGTGCCAGCAGGTCTAGCGGGACCTACGAGCAGTACTTC

d_gene: TRBD2
v_gene: TRBV28
j_gene: TRBJ2-1
abundance: .
CDR3aa: CASSSLRLAISSYNEQFF
CDR3nt: TGTGCCAGCAGTTCCTTGAGACTAGCGATTAGCTCCTACAATGAGCAGTTCTTC

d_gene: .
v_gene: TRBV9
j_gene: TRBJ2-7
abundance: few
CDR3aa: CASSVYQEGYEQYF
CDR3nt: TGTGCCAGCAGCGTATATCAGGAGGGATATGAGCAGTACTTC

d_gene: .
v_gene: TRBV7-9
j_gene: TRBJ1-1
abundance: .
CDR3aa: CAGQGSTEAFF
CDR3nt: TGTGCCGGCCAGGGGTCCACTGAAGCTTTCTTT

d_gene: .
v_gene: TRBV27
j_gene: TRBJ2-3
abundance: .
CDR3aa: CASSFSGSTDTQYF
CDR3nt: TGTGCCAGCAGTTTCTCCGGGAGCACAGATACGCAGTATTTT

d_gene: .
v_gene: TRBV27
j_gene: TRBJ2-6
abundance: once
CDR3aa: CASSLSPGSGANVLTF
CDR3nt: TGTGCCAGCAGTTTATCGCCAGGTTCCGGGGCCAACGTCCTGACTTTC

d_gene: .
v_gene: TRBV19
j_gene: TRBJ1-5
abundance: .
CDR3aa: CASSSMQYSNQPQHF
CDR3nt: TGTGCCAGTAGTTCCATGCAATATAGCAATCAGCCCCAGCATTTT

d_gene: .
v_gene: TRBV14
j_gene: TRBJ2-5
abundance: .
CDR3aa: CASSQEGWWETQYF
CDR3nt: TGTGCCAGCAGCCAGGAAGGATGGTGGGAGACCCAGTACTTC

d_gene: .
v_gene: TRBV25-1
j_gene: TRBJ1-1
abundance: .
CDR3aa: CASSGIGNTEAFF
CDR3nt: TGTGCCAGCAGTGGGATCGGGAACACTGAAGCTTTCTTT

d_gene: TRBD1
v_gene: TRBV5-1
j_gene: TRBJ2-6
abundance: .
CDR3aa: CASSLLTRDRAGANVLTF
CDR3nt: TGCGCCAGCAGCTTGCTCACACGGGACAGGGCTGGGGCCAACGTCCTGACTTTC

d_gene: .
v_gene: TRBV28
j_gene: TRBJ2-3
abundance: .
CDR3aa: CASSLFDTQYF
CDR3nt: TGTGCCAGCAGTTTATTTGATACGCAGTATTTT

d_gene: TRBD2
v_gene: TRBV7-6
j_gene: TRBJ2-1
abundance: once
CDR3aa: CASSISGGHNEQFF
CDR3nt: TGTGCCAGCTCAATCAGCGGGGGGCACAATGAGCAGTTCTTC

d_gene: .
v_gene: TRBV29-1
j_gene: TRBJ1-1
abundance: once
CDR3aa: CSVEGGESNTEAFF
CDR3nt: TGCAGCGTTGAAGGAGGAGAATCTAACACTGAAGCTTTCTTT

d_gene: TRBD2
v_gene: TRBV5-4
j_gene: TRBJ2-3
abundance: .
CDR3aa: CASSLEAGQHTDTQYF
CDR3nt: TGTGCCAGCAGCTTGGAAGCGGGGCAACACACAGATACGCAGTATTTT

d_gene: TRBD1
v_gene: TRBV27
j_gene: TRBJ2-7
abundance: .
CDR3aa: CASSNRGGYEQYF
CDR3nt: TGTGCCAGCAGTAACAGGGGCGGCTACGAGCAGTACTTC

d_gene: TRBD2
v_gene: TRBV28
j_gene: TRBJ2-1
abundance: .
CDR3aa: CASRRGLEAYNEQFF
CDR3nt: TGTGCCAGCAGGCGGGGGTTAGAAGCCTACAATGAGCAGTTCTTC

d_gene: .
v_gene: TRBV9
j_gene: TRBJ2-7
abundance: .
CDR3aa: CASSVASASYEQYF
CDR3nt: TGTGCCAGCAGCGTAGCTAGCGCCTCCTACGAGCAGTACTTC

d_gene: .
v_gene: TRBV27
j_gene: TRBJ2-1
abundance: .
CDR3aa: CASSLFGGQHNEQFF
CDR3nt: TGTGCCAGCAGTTTATTCGGCGGCCAACACAATGAGCAGTTCTTC

d_gene: TRBD2
v_gene: TRBV27
j_gene: TRBJ2-5
abundance: .
CDR3aa: CASSPGTSGSRETQYF
CDR3nt: TGTGCCAGCAGTCCCGGGACTAGCGGGAGTCGAGAGACCCAGTACTTC

d_gene: TRBD1
v_gene: TRBV11-1
j_gene: TRBJ1-1
abundance: once
CDR3aa: CASSLGGTGSGNTEAFF
CDR3nt: TGTGCCAGCAGCTTAGGTGGGACAGGGTCCGGGAACACTGAAGCTTTCTTT

d_gene: .
v_gene: TRBV27
j_gene: TRBJ1-5
abundance: .
CDR3aa: CASGSGGGPQHF
CDR3nt: TGTGCCAGCGGGAGTGGGGGTGGGCCCCAGCATTTT

d_gene: TRBD1
v_gene: TRBV7-6
j_gene: TRBJ2-1
abundance: .
CDR3aa: CASSRPPGQGAPNNEQFF
CDR3nt: TGTGCCAGCAGCCGTCCTCCGGGACAGGGGGCGCCGAACAATGAGCAGTTCTTC

d_gene: TRBD1
v_gene: TRBV7-9
j_gene: TRBJ1-1
abundance: .
CDR3aa: CASSLGQPNTEAFF
CDR3nt: TGTGCCAGCAGCTTGGGACAGCCGAACACTGAAGCTTTCTTT

d_gene: TRBD1
v_gene: TRBV4-1
j_gene: TRBJ2-1
abundance: .
CDR3aa: CASSQPPGTGSNEQFF
CDR3nt: TGCGCCAGCAGCCAACCGCCCGGGACAGGGAGCAATGAGCAGTTCTTC

d_gene: .
v_gene: TRBV7-9
j_gene: TRBJ1-3
abundance: .
CDR3aa: CATQGPGNTIYF
CDR3nt: TGTGCCACCCAGGGACCTGGAAACACCATATATTTT

d_gene: .
v_gene: TRBV7-9
j_gene: TRBJ2-7
abundance: .
CDR3aa: CASSNIDSYEQYF
CDR3nt: TGTGCCAGCAGCAACATAGACTCCTACGAGCAGTACTTC

d_gene: .
v_gene: TRBV7-9
j_gene: TRBJ1-1
abundance: .
CDR3aa: CASKQLNPEAFF
CDR3nt: TGTGCCAGCAAACAGTTGAATCCTGAAGCTTTCTTT

d_gene: TRBD2
v_gene: TRBV7-3
j_gene: TRBJ2-1
abundance: .
CDR3aa: CASSSQMRTSANYNEQFF
CDR3nt: TGTGCCAGCAGCTCGCAGATGCGGACTAGCGCAAACTACAATGAGCAGTTCTTC

d_gene: .
v_gene: TRBV28
j_gene: TRBJ1-5
abundance: .
CDR3aa: CASSLRGYQPQHF
CDR3nt: TGTGCCAGCAGTTTACGGGGATATCAGCCCCAGCATTTT